This TCR beta chain comes out of a study of CD8 T cells in ankylosing spondylitis. The TCR beta libraries were generated through quantitative 5'-RACE incorporating molecular barcodes. TCRdb ran MiXCR on the 5' RACE reads and lists one entry per CDR3 protein. Of 350,000 to 400,000 distinct CDR3 sequences listed, approximately 20% are singletons. Study observations and caveats: Disease-linked clones proved CD8+ and comparatively uncommon in peripheral blood. Some of these motif variants have turned up before, in reports on reactive arthritis synovial fluid and blood. Reported data indicate significant enrichment of disease-linked clones within matched ankylosing spondylitis synovial fluid.

The germline gives CDR1 GTSNPN, CDR2 SVGIG (reference sequence). The CDR3 loop spans 14 amino acids. V shed 4 bases and J shed 6 bases, with 19 bases lying between them. Comment on this clonotype: Its antigen remains unidentified.

The sample taken for sequencing was blood, either unsorted or a sorted T cell fraction (not recorded which). The V call is TRBV30, the J call TRBJ2-7; tentative D call: TRBD2 (9 bases). The TCR originated in a male donor with ankylosing spondylitis or in good health (not recorded which). The CDR3 coding sequence is TGTGCCTGGATTTTCGGACAGGGACTAGCCGAGCAGTACTTC. It translates to CAWIFGQGLAEQYF.